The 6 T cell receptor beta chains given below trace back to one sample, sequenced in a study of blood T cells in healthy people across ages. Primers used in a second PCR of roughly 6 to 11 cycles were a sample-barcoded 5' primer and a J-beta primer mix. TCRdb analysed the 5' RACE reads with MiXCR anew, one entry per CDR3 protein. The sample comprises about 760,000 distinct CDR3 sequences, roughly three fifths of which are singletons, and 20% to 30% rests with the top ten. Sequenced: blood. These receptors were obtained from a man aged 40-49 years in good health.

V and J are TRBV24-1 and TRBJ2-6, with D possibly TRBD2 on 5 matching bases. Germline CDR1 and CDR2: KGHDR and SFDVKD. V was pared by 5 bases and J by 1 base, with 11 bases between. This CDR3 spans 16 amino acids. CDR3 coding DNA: TGTGCCACCAGTGCCCGCCCGGGGTCTGGGGCCAACGTCCTGACTTTC. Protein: CATSARPGSGANVLTF.

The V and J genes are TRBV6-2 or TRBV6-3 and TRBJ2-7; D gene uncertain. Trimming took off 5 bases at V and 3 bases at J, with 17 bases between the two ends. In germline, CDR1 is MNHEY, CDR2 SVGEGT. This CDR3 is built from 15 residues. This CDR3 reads CASSPPRAPVYEQYF. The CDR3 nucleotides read TGTGCCAGCAGTCCTCCCCGGGCGCCAGTCTACGAGCAGTACTTC.

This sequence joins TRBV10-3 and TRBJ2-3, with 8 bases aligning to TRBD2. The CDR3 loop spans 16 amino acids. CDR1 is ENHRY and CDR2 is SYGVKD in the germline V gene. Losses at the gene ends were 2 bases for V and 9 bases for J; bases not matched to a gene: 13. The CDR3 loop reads CAISEVGSGIVETQYF. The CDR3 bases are TGTGCCATCAGTGAGGTCGGTAGCGGGATAGTTGAGACGCAGTATTTT.

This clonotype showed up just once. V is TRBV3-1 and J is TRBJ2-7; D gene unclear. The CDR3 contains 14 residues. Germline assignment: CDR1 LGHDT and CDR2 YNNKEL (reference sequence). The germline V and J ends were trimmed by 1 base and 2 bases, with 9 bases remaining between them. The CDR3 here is CASSQVYPTYEQYF. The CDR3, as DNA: TGTGCCAGCAGCCAAGTTTATCCTACCTACGAGCAGTACTTC.

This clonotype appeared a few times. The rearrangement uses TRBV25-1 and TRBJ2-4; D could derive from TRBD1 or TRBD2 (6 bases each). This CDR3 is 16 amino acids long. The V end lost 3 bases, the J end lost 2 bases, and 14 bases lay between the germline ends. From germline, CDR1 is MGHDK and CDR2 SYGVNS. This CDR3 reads CASSDLGGATKNIQYF. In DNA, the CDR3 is TGTGCCAGCAGTGACCTCGGGGGCGCTACCAAAAACATTCAGTACTTC.

The CDR3, as DNA: TGTGCCATCAGTGGCCATAGCGGGAGGCAAACCGGGGAGCTGTTTTTT. Amino acid sequence: CAISGHSGRQTGELFF. The rearrangement uses TRBV10-3 and TRBJ2-2, with 10 bases identical to TRBD2. The junction had 7 bases not matched to a gene; V was cut back by 4 bases and J by 5 bases. Germline-derived CDR1 and CDR2 are ENHRY and SYGVKD. The length of the CDR3 is 16 residues.